This T cell receptor beta chain stems from a study of shared clonotypes between healthy human individuals. Study conclusions and caveats: What limited the represented genetic and exposure-history diversity was the small number of donors.

Concerning this clone itself: What it recognizes is unknown.

TCRdb's copy holds only in-frame clones and misses some; the assay was immunoSEQ multiplex PCR. In the table there are some 1 million clones, around 75% of which are singletons. Naive CD45RA+ and memory CD45RA-negative subsets were split from CD4+ cells. The sequencing input was memory CD4+ T cells sorted from blood. Documented subset: CD45RA-negative fraction. The source of this sequence is a man younger than 35 in good health.

As DNA, the CDR3 is TGCGCCAGCAGCTCCCCCACCACTAGCGGGAGTTGGAACACCGGGGAGCTGTTTTTT. Encoded protein: CASSSPTTSGSWNTGELFF. The chain links TRBV5-1 to TRBJ2-2, with 11 nucleotides matching TRBD2. This CDR3 has 19 amino acids. With 3 bases clipped from V and 1 base from J, the junction kept 11 bases outside the gene matches. Germline V gene sequence: CDR1 SGHRS, CDR2 YFSETQ.